The 31 T cell receptor beta chains below come from one sample, sequenced in a study of metastatic and nonmetastatic thyroid tumors. Using MiXCR, TCRdb reanalyzed the PCR reads. In the table there are almost 35,000 clones, 16% of which are singletons. Ahead of thyroid surgery, no patient had received treatment of any kind. Sequencing used blood. The source is a female donor with papillary thyroid cancer or a benign thyroid nodule (not recorded which). Some clones in this sample may be carry-over from other donors' samples.

This clone was seen many times. This chain uses TRBV7-6 with TRBJ2-5, with D maybe TRBD1 (6 bases). Germline V CDR1 and CDR2: SGHVS, FNYEAQ. The V gene lost 4 bases and the J gene lost 4 bases, with 13 bases spanning the gap. The CDR3 length is 14 residues. CDR3 loop: CASSSLDSAETQYF. CDR3 coding DNA: TGTGCCAGCAGCTCCCTGGACAGTGCAGAGACCCAGTACTTC.

This clone is termed medium-sized. The chain is built from TRBV4-1 and TRBJ1-1, with unresolved D. This CDR3 comprises 13 residues. The germline CDR1 and CDR2 sequences are MGHRA and YSYEKL. V lost 1 base to trimming and J lost 8 bases, with 11 bases between them. CDR3 in DNA: TGCGCCAGCAGCCAAGGCGAGGAAAGAGAAGCTTTCTTT. Translating gives CASSQGEEREAFF.

CDR3: CASSPRLSGVPYEQYF. In DNA, the CDR3 is TGTGCCAGCTCACCACGCTTGAGTGGCGTTCCCTACGAGCAGTACTTC. The rearrangement uses TRBV18 and TRBJ2-7; D remains unclear. Germline-derived CDR1 and CDR2 are KGHSH and LQKENI. CDR3 length equals 16 residues. Trimming cost V 1 base and J 2 bases, with 15 bases left between them.

This clone was seen more than once but under ten times. The chain is built from TRBV6-2 or TRBV6-3 and TRBJ2-3; a possible D gene is TRBD1 (5 bases). This CDR3 spans 14 amino acids. Trimming took 2 bases from V and 3 from J, leaving 9 bases between them. Germline V lookup: CDR1 MNHEY, CDR2 SVGEGT. The CDR3 reads CASSYRGPTDTQYF. The CDR3 bases are TGTGCCAGCAGTTACAGGGGCCCGACAGATACGCAGTATTTT.

There are many counts of this clone. This chain joins TRBV30 and TRBJ1-2, with a possible D match to TRBD1 (5 bases). Trimming shortened V by 5 bases and J by 8 bases, and 12 bases separated the two germline ends. This CDR3 contains 11 residues. Germline lookup yields CDR1 GTSNPN and CDR2 SVGIG (reference sequence). The CDR3 protein is CAWRGTGGYTF. In nucleotides, the CDR3 is TGTGCCTGGCGGGGGACCGGAGGCTACACCTTC.

The V call is TRBV11-3, the J call TRBJ2-2; unclear D gene. V dropped 3 bases and J dropped 11 bases, with 10 bases sitting between them. Germline V gives CDR1 SGHNT, CDR2 YENEEA. The CDR3 runs to 12 residues. DNA of the CDR3: TGTGCCAGCAGCTTCCCTGTCGGTGAGCTGTTTTTT. It translates to CASSFPVGELFF.

This clone was recorded many times. The chain carries TRBV2 and TRBJ1-5, with D unclear. The CDR3 sequence is 13 residues long. V lost 4 bases to trimming and J lost 4 bases, with 8 bases between them. Germline V gives CDR1 SNHLY, CDR2 FYNNEI. The DNA for the CDR3 is TGTGCCAGCAGTGTTGGCCTAAATCAGCCCCAGCATTTT. Its protein is CASSVGLNQPQHF.

The gene calls are TRBV5-1 and TRBJ1-5; 7 bases agree with TRBD1. The CDR3 is 14 amino acids. V lost 0 bases and J lost 5; bases outside the gene matches: 2. Germline-derived CDR1 and CDR2 are SGHRS and YFSETQ. This CDR3 reads CASSLGQGDQPQHF. The DNA of the CDR3 is TGCGCCAGCAGCTTGGGGCAGGGGGATCAGCCCCAGCATTTT.

Ten or more counts support this clone. The chain links TRBV5-6 to TRBJ2-1; D is perhaps TRBD2 (5 bases). The CDR3 has 16 residues. Trimming cost V 0 bases and J 8 bases, with 18 bases left between them. Germline assignment: CDR1 SGHDT and CDR2 YYEEEE. CDR3 sequence reads: CASSLERALDEDEQFF. The CDR3 DNA reads TGTGCCAGCAGCTTGGAGAGGGCTTTGGACGAAGATGAGCAGTTCTTC.

This clone was observed many times. The chain is built from TRBV18 and TRBJ1-5; D gene unclear. CDR1 and CDR2 (germline): KGHSH, LQKENI. The CDR3 extends over 13 amino acids. V lost 3 bases and J 8 bases, leaving 11 bases between the germline ends. Written as DNA, the CDR3 is TGTGCCAGCTCACCGACTCCCGCCGAGCCCCAGCATTTT. It translates to CASSPTPAEPQHF.

This clone was recorded at least ten times. The V gene is TRBV5-4, the J gene TRBJ1-6, with D perhaps matching TRBD1 (5 bases). CDR1 and CDR2 (germline): SGHNT, YYREEE (reference sequence). This CDR3 is built from 14 residues. V was clipped by 6 bases and J by 9 bases, with 16 bases between them. The CDR3 nucleotides read TGTGCCAGCATCTGGCCCCCAAGGGGTTCACCCCTCCACTTT. Translation: CASIWPPRGSPLHF. The complete variable domain, with remaining parts taken from reference TRBV5-4 and TRBJ1-6, reads ETGVTQSPTHLIKTRGQQVTLRCSSQSGHNTVSWYQQALGQGPQFIFQYYREEENGRGNFPPRFSGLQFPNYSSELNVNALELDDSALYLCASIWPPRGSPLHFGNGTRLTVT.

This clone showed up many times. The chain uses TRBV2 and TRBJ2-7; TRBD1 aligns across 8 bases. The CDR3 length is 14 residues. V was pared by 3 bases and J by 3 bases, with 4 bases of the junction left unmatched. Germline V CDR1 and CDR2: SNHLY, FYNNEI. DNA of the CDR3: TGTGCCAGCAGTGATTTGGGACAGGTCTACGAGCAGTACTTC. The encoded protein is CASSDLGQVYEQYF.

This chain joins TRBV30 and TRBJ1-6; 11 bases agree with TRBD1. CDR1 and CDR2 (germline): GTSNPN, SVGIG (reference sequence). The CDR3 is 15 amino acids. The V and J ends lost 1 base and 9 bases, in that order; junction bases with no gene match: 5. The DNA of the CDR3 is TGTGCCTGGAGTGACTCCGGGACAGGGGGTTCACCCCTCCACTTT. It translates to CAWSDSGTGGSPLHF.

The chain carries TRBV7-9 and TRBJ2-7, with TRBD1 as a possible D gene (6 bases). This CDR3 comprises 14 residues. The V gene lost 6 bases and the J gene lost 3 bases, with 15 bases spanning the gap. The V gene's germline CDR1 is SEHNR and CDR2 FQNEAQ (reference sequence). CDR3 sequence: CASRERQARYEQYF. In DNA, the CDR3 is TGTGCCAGCAGGGAGAGACAGGCTCGCTACGAGCAGTACTTC. Full variable domain (missing parts from reference TRBV7-9 and TRBJ2-7): DTGVSQNPRHKITKRGQNVTFRCDPISEHNRLYWYRQTLGQGPEFLTYFQNEAQLEKSRLLSDRFSAERPKGSFSTLEIQRTEQGDSAMYLCASRERQARYEQYFGPGTRLTVT.

Many counts were recorded for this clone. V usage is TRBV4-2 and J usage is TRBJ2-1; 7 bases line up with TRBD2. CDR1 is LGHNA, CDR2 YNFKEQ, per germline. The length of the CDR3 is 17 residues. V was pared by 0 bases and J by 6 bases, with 11 bases of the junction left unmatched. CDR3 bases: TGTGCCAGCAGCCAAGATGGGGCCGGGAGGCCTTCCAATGAGCAGTTCTTC. Its translation is CASSQDGAGRPSNEQFF.

This clone was seen repeatedly, ten times or more. V is TRBV20-1 and J is TRBJ2-3; D not certain. CDR3 length equals 12 residues. In germline, CDR1 is DFQATT, CDR2 SNEGSKA (reference sequence). Trimming pared 6 bases from V and 2 bases from J, leaving 9 bases between. CDR3 in DNA: TGCAGTGCGGCGCTATCCACAGATACGCAGTATTTT. Its protein is CSAALSTDTQYF.

This clone was recorded many times. V gene TRBV7-2 combines with J gene TRBJ2-3, with D unclear. The CDR3 runs 13 residues. Trimming removed 6 bases from V and 4 bases from J, with 11 bases in between. The germline gives CDR1 SGHTA, CDR2 FQGNSA. This chain's CDR3 is CASSRIGPDTQYF. The CDR3 DNA is TGTGCCAGCAGTAGAATCGGACCAGATACGCAGTATTTT.

V is TRBV27 and J is TRBJ2-3; D gene unclear. CDR3 length: 15 amino acids. In germline, CDR1 is MNHEY, CDR2 SMNVEV (reference sequence). V gave up 3 bases and J gave up 3 bases, with 13 bases separating them. CDR3: CASSFLSARTDTQYF. The CDR3 bases are TGTGCCAGCAGTTTTCTATCAGCTAGAACAGATACGCAGTATTTT.

This clone showed up many times. The junction and the germline gene differ at one end; a read error may be behind it. The rearrangement uses TRBV27 and TRBJ1-5; D gene uncertain. This CDR3 is 14 amino acids long. The germline V gene has CDR1 MNHEY and CDR2 SMNVEV (reference sequence). The CDR3 region is CASSLSDGNHPQHF. CDR3 nucleotide sequence: TGTGCCAGCAGTTTATCGGATGGCAATCACCCCCAGCATTTT.

This clone came up many times. The chain carries TRBV30 and TRBJ2-1, with D uncertain. The CDR3 covers 10 residues. Germline V lookup: CDR1 GTSNPN, CDR2 SVGIG (reference sequence). Trimming took 5 bases from V and 7 from J, leaving 6 bases between them. CDR3 DNA sequence: TGTGCCTGGCGGGCGAATGAGCAGTTCTTC. Translation: CAWRANEQFF.

The sample holds many counts of this clone. This chain links TRBV5-1 with TRBJ1-3; 11 nucleotides line up with TRBD1. The CDR3 runs 18 residues. Germline loops: CDR1 SGHRS, CDR2 YFSETQ. Trimming cost V 3 bases and J 0 bases; bases outside gene matches: 8. The CDR3 region is CASSSNPGTGGSGNTIYF. CDR3 coding DNA: TGCGCCAGCAGCTCAAACCCGGGGACAGGGGGCTCTGGAAACACCATATATTTT. The full variable domain, with the rest looked up from reference TRBV5-1 and TRBJ1-3, is KAGVTQTPRYLIKTRGQQVTLSCSPISGHRSVSWYQQTPGQGLQFLFEYFSETQRNKGNFPGRFSGRQFSNSRSEMNVSTLELGDSALYLCASSSNPGTGGSGNTIYFGEGSWLTVV.

About this clone itself: Compared with germline, one end of the junction differs, possibly owing to a read error. This chain uses TRBV5-1 with TRBJ2-2; D gene ambiguous. The CDR3 has 12 residues. CDR1 and CDR2 (germline): SGHRS, YFSETQ. This CDR3 is CSSSSVPGELFF. CDR3 nucleotides: TGCTCCAGCAGCTCGGTGCCCGGGGAGCTGTTTTTT.

This clone was counted only a few times. CDR3 DNA sequence: TGTGCCAGCAGTTTAAGTGGAGGTCCGTATAGCAATCAGCCCCAGCATTTT. It is translated as CASSLSGGPYSNQPQHF. V gene TRBV27 combines with J gene TRBJ1-5; D is unresolved. Germline V CDR1 and CDR2: MNHEY, SMNVEV (reference sequence). Deletions cut 2 bases from V and 0 bases from J, with 14 bases between. The CDR3 spans 17 residues.

This clone was seen repeatedly, ten times or more. This sequence joins TRBV20-1 and TRBJ2-1; 7 bases map to TRBD1. The V gene end was trimmed by 0 bases and the J gene end by 8 bases; junction bases not matched to a gene: 7. This CDR3 is 14 amino acids long. The germline CDR1 and CDR2 sequences are DFQATT and SNEGSKA (reference sequence). CDR3 in amino acids: CSAREPRDSYEQFF. For the CDR3, the DNA is TGCAGTGCTAGAGAACCACGGGACAGCTATGAGCAGTTCTTC.

This clone ranks as medium-sized (0.01 to 0.1%). This CDR3 is CASSSGLAGSYEQYF. The CDR3 DNA is TGTGCCAGCAGCTCGGGACTAGCGGGGTCCTACGAGCAGTACTTC. V usage is TRBV4-2 and J usage is TRBJ2-7; 13 bases line up with TRBD2. Unmatched junction bases numbered 2, after V lost 5 bases and J lost 1 base. CDR3 length: 15 amino acids. Germline V lookup: CDR1 LGHNA, CDR2 YNFKEQ.

CDR3 DNA sequence: TGCAGTGCTAGAGGTCGGGGACAGGTCCTCATCGACTATGGCTACACCTTC. Translated, it gives CSARGRGQVLIDYGYTF. The V call is TRBV20-1, the J call TRBJ1-2; 8 bases are a match to TRBD1. From germline, CDR1 is DFQATT and CDR2 SNEGSKA (reference sequence). The CDR3 totals 17 residues. Trimming removed 1 base from V and 3 bases from J; junction bases left unmatched: 13.

This clone has just a few counts. This chain connects TRBV27 to TRBJ1-5, with D possibly matching TRBD1 (5 bases). V lost 3 bases to trimming and J lost 2 bases, with 8 bases between them. The CDR3 spans 14 residues. The germline CDR1 and CDR2 sequences are MNHEY and SMNVEV (reference sequence). The CDR3 DNA sequence: TGTGCCAGCAGTTTTGTCAGGGGCAATCAGCCCCAGCATTTT. This sequence encodes CASSFVRGNQPQHF.

This clone was observed at least ten times. J is TRBJ1-2 and V is TRBV19; D remains ambiguous. Between the trimmed V and J ends, which lost 7 bases and 0 bases, there was a span of 15 bases. CDR3 size: 15 residues. The germline gives CDR1 LNHDA, CDR2 SQIVND (reference sequence). The CDR3 loop reads CASNPRRGTNYGYTF. Here the CDR3 DNA reads TGTGCCAGTAACCCCAGGCGTGGAACTAACTATGGCTACACCTTC.

Many counts were recorded for this clone. The J gene is TRBJ1-5, the V gene TRBV19, with 8 bases matching TRBD1. V lost 9 bases to trimming and J lost 0 bases; unmatched junction nucleotides: 13. This CDR3 has 17 amino acids. In germline, CDR1 is LNHDA, CDR2 SQIVND (reference sequence). CDR3 protein: CASLKTGESNSNQPQHF. CDR3 sequence (DNA): TGTGCCAGCCTAAAGACAGGGGAAAGTAATAGCAATCAGCCCCAGCATTTT.

Points on this clone: Other DNA variants within this sample encode the same CDR3. J is TRBJ2-7 and V is TRBV28; possibly TRBD1 for D (5 bases). Germline V gene lookup returns CDR1 MDHEN and CDR2 SYDVKM. The CDR3 has 15 amino acids. V was trimmed by 6 bases and J by 4 bases, leaving 19 bases between them. The CDR3 loop reads CASRFTGGISYEQYF. CDR3 sequence (DNA): TGTGCCAGCAGATTTACAGGTGGAATCTCTTACGAGCAGTACTTC.

Turning to this clone: It may be a read error: a sequence one base away is much more abundant. The V and J genes are TRBV30 and TRBJ2-4; D is perhaps TRBD1 or TRBD2 (5 bases each). Trimming stripped 3 bases from V and 8 bases from J, with 17 bases between. Per the germline V gene, CDR1 is GTSNPN and CDR2 is SVGIG (reference sequence). The CDR3 extends over 14 amino acids. The CDR3: CAWSMGRVRDIQYF. The CDR3 DNA reads as TGTGCCTGGAGCATGGGCAGGGTGAGGGACATTCAGTACTTC.